The 26 T cell receptor beta chains listed next were all sequenced from one sample in a study of Graves' ophthalmopathy and Graves' hyperthyroidism. For repertoire sequencing, the TCR beta CDR3 regions were amplified from RNA transcripts. First-round RT-PCR relied on HTBI primers, and a second-round multiplex PCR came next. TCRdb re-analysed the multiplex PCR reads in MiXCR, keeping a single row per CDR3 protein. This sample carries about 500,000 distinct CDR3 sequences, under 45% of them seen once, and the ten largest clones take about 4.6%. Specimen: peripheral blood or thyroid tissue (not recorded which). These receptors originate from an adult man with Graves' hyperthyroidism.

This clonotype has a count of ten or more. V is TRBV6-5 and J is TRBJ2-5; D gene unclear. Deletions cut 0 bases from V and 5 bases from J, with 13 bases between. CDR1 is MNHEY, CDR2 SVGAGI, per germline. The CDR3 totals 15 residues. The DNA of the CDR3 is TGTGCCAGCAGTTACTCCGGTCTATCCGGGGAGACCCAGTACTTC. This codes for CASSYSGLSGETQYF.

This clonotype came up a few times. The chain uses TRBV4-1 and TRBJ2-7; D is undetermined. Germline CDR1 reads MGHRA; CDR2 reads YSYEKL. Deletions cut 1 base from V and 5 bases from J, with 12 bases between. This CDR3 has 14 amino acids. CDR3 in amino acids: CASSQVSWGHEQYF. The CDR3 nucleotides are TGCGCCAGCAGCCAAGTATCGTGGGGTCACGAGCAGTACTTC.

The chain joins TRBV12-3 or TRBV12-4 to TRBJ2-7, with 9 bases matching TRBD2. CDR3 size: 15 residues. Trimming cost V 2 bases and J 7 bases; bases outside gene matches: 9. Written as DNA, the CDR3 is TGTGCCAGCAGTTTAATGGGGGCTAGCGGGGATGAGCAGTACTTC. Translated: CASSLMGASGDEQYF.

There are many counts of this clonotype. The DNA for the CDR3 is TGTGCCAGCAGTGGGGGGCCGGCACCCCTCCACTTT. Translated: CASSGGPAPLHF. The chain couples TRBV27 to TRBJ1-6; tentatively, D is TRBD1 (6 bases). The CDR3 contains 12 residues. Germline values: CDR1 MNHEY, CDR2 SMNVEV (reference sequence). Trimming took off 5 bases at V and 11 bases at J, with 10 bases between the two ends.

This clonotype occurred a few times. The chain carries TRBV5-8 and TRBJ2-7; unclear D gene. Trimming left V 0 bases short and J 2 bases short, with 12 bases between. This CDR3 has 15 residues. Germline V gene data show CDR1 as SGHTS and CDR2 as YDEGEE. Here the CDR3 DNA reads TGTGCCAGCAGCTTGGCAGAGGCGGTCCCCTACGAGCAGTACTTC. Translating it yields CASSLAEAVPYEQYF.

There are a few counts of this clonotype. The V and J genes are TRBV24-1 and TRBJ2-1; D call uncertain. The V gene's germline CDR1 is KGHDR and CDR2 SFDVKD. Trimming left V 0 bases short and J 0 bases short, with 8 bases between. This CDR3 has 16 residues. CDR3: CATSDLVRSSYNEQFF. The DNA for the CDR3 is TGTGCCACCAGTGATTTGGTGCGGAGCTCCTACAATGAGCAGTTCTTC.

The genes are TRBV7-2 and TRBJ2-7; TRBD2 matches 10 bases. The CDR3 consists of 17 residues. J was trimmed by 7 bases and V by 1 base; bases with no gene match: 13. The germline V gene encodes CDR1 SGHTA and CDR2 FQGNSA. The CDR3 nucleotides read TGTGCCAGCAGCTTAGTCGGACTAGCGGATTCCTACAATGAGCAGTACTTC. Translated, it gives CASSLVGLADSYNEQYF.

This clonotype was counted at least ten times. The gene calls are TRBV7-3 and TRBJ2-2; the match to TRBD2 covers 12 bases. The length of the CDR3 is 15 residues. CDR1 SGHTA and CDR2 FQGTGA come from the germline V gene. Trimming cost V 5 bases and J 9 bases; bases outside gene matches: 7. CDR3 nucleotide sequence: TGTGCCAGCAGCCTGCTAGCGGGGGGGCCAAGGGAGCTGTTTTTT. Translating gives CASSLLAGGPRELFF.

The V and J genes are TRBV7-9 and TRBJ2-7; 10 positions agree with TRBD1. TRBJ2-1 matches the DNA end more closely, so the J call is doubtful. Germline V CDR1 and CDR2: SEHNR, FQNEAQ (reference sequence). This CDR3 comprises 16 residues. DNA of the CDR3: TGTGCCAGCAGCGGGGACAGGGGTAGGCCCTACAATGAGCAGTTCTTC. Its protein is CASSGDRGRPYNEQFF.

The V call is TRBV6-5, the J call TRBJ1-3, with D hard to call. The CDR3 consists of 16 residues. Germline assignment: CDR1 MNHEY and CDR2 SVGAGI. The V end was cut by 5 bases, the J end by 0 bases, with 14 bases between. The CDR3 sequence is CASSDLKFFSGNTIYF. Written as DNA, the CDR3 is TGTGCCAGCAGTGATTTAAAGTTCTTCTCTGGAAACACCATATATTTT.

This clonotype was counted only a few times. The rearrangement joins TRBV2 to TRBJ2-3; maybe TRBD2 (6 bases). The V end was cut by 7 bases, the J end by 3 bases, with 11 bases between. The CDR3 covers 13 residues. Germline lookup yields CDR1 SNHLY and CDR2 FYNNEI. The CDR3 coding sequence is TGTGCCAGCACCCCTGGGACTACAGATACGCAGTATTTT. Translating it yields CASTPGTTDTQYF.

This clonotype was counted a few times. The chain carries TRBV29-1 and TRBJ1-6; TRBD1 is a possible D gene (5 bases). This CDR3 contains 12 residues. V was cut by 7 bases and J by 9 bases, with 13 bases left in between. Germline loops: CDR1 SQVTM, CDR2 ANQGSEA. CDR3 loop: CSAREAGSPLHF. DNA of the CDR3: TGCAGCGCCAGGGAGGCGGGTTCACCCCTCCACTTT.

The chain has TRBV28 and TRBJ1-2, with D hard to call. In germline, CDR1 is MDHEN, CDR2 SYDVKM. The CDR3 spans 14 residues. V shed 4 bases and J shed 4 bases, with 13 bases lying between them. CDR3 sequence reads: CASSSGDSFYGYTF. CDR3 nucleotide sequence: TGTGCCAGCAGTTCGGGCGATTCGTTCTATGGCTACACCTTC.

The chain carries TRBV11-2 and TRBJ1-3, with D tentatively TRBD1 (5 bases). Trimming shortened V by 4 bases and J by 0 bases, and 16 bases separated the two germline ends. This CDR3 comprises 17 residues. Germline V gene data show CDR1 as SGHAT and CDR2 as FQNNGV. The CDR3 DNA follows: TGTGCCAGCAGCTCGACCCTGGGGGGGATCTCTGGAAACACCATATATTTT. Its translation: CASSSTLGGISGNTIYF.

The chain has TRBV29-1 and TRBJ2-6; D unresolved. V was cut by 3 bases and J by 7 bases, with 7 bases left in between. Germline values: CDR1 SQVTM, CDR2 ANQGSEA. The CDR3 consists of 12 residues. CDR3 in amino acids: CSVDRSANVLTF. CDR3 bases: TGCAGCGTTGATCGGAGTGCCAACGTCCTGACTTTC.

Regarding this clonotype: Being one base from a much bigger clone, this may be a read error. V usage is TRBV9 and J usage is TRBJ2-7; TRBD1 agrees at 7 bases. The germline CDR1 and CDR2 sequences are SGDLS and YYNGEE. This CDR3 comprises 14 residues. Here the CDR3 DNA reads TGTGCCAGCAGCGCCTCGGGACAGCTCCACGAGCAGCACTTC. Residues: CASSASGQLHEQHF.

A few counts support this clonotype. The chain links TRBV6-6 to TRBJ1-6, with unresolved D. CDR1 and CDR2 (germline): MNHNY, SVGAGI (reference sequence). This CDR3 spans 18 amino acids. The V end lost 5 bases, the J end lost 2 bases, and 19 bases lay between the germline ends. This chain's CDR3 is CASSGSTSRSTYNSPLHF. As DNA, the CDR3 is TGTGCCAGCAGTGGATCTACCTCAAGGAGCACCTATAATTCACCCCTCCACTTT.

This clonotype was counted only a few times. This sequence joins TRBV19 and TRBJ2-3, with D perhaps matching TRBD2 (7 bases). The CDR3 contains 14 residues. V was cut by 6 bases and J by 3 bases, with 13 bases left in between. Germline-derived CDR1 and CDR2 are LNHDA and SQIVND (reference sequence). The CDR3 loop is CASRYREGTDTQYF. The CDR3 bases are TGTGCCAGTAGGTACAGGGAGGGAACAGATACGCAGTATTTT.

This clonotype was counted at least ten times. The CDR3 loop reads CASSFTRTGDPYEQYF. For the CDR3, the DNA is TGTGCCAGCAGCTTCACCCGGACAGGGGACCCCTACGAGCAGTACTTC. V is TRBV7-6 and J is TRBJ2-7; 9 nucleotides match TRBD1. CDR1 and CDR2 (germline): SGHVS, FNYEAQ. V lost 3 bases to trimming and J lost 2 bases; unmatched junction nucleotides: 8. CDR3 length equals 16 residues.

This clonotype has ten or more counts. The CDR3 region is CASSDLTTGRNNQPQHF. CDR3 nucleotide sequence: TGCGCCAGCAGTGACCTTACAACAGGGAGGAACAATCAGCCCCAGCATTTT. The chain combines TRBV10-1 with TRBJ1-5; D may be TRBD1 (6 bases). V was shortened by 3 bases and J by 3 bases, with 18 bases between the two germline ends. Per germline, CDR1 WNHNN and CDR2 SYGVQD (reference sequence). The CDR3 is made up of 17 amino acids.

The CDR3 sequence: CASSLLGTGPYGYTF. As DNA, the CDR3 is TGTGCCAGCAGTTTGTTGGGGACAGGACCCTATGGCTACACCTTC. J is TRBJ1-2 and V is TRBV12-3 or TRBV12-4; 8 positions agree with TRBD1. With V trimmed by 3 bases and J by 4 bases, 7 bases remained unmatched. The CDR3 extends over 15 amino acids.

This sequence joins TRBV5-1 and TRBJ1-6; 10 bases match TRBD1. The CDR3 loop spans 15 amino acids. V lost 5 bases and J lost 8; bases outside the gene matches: 7. The germline V gene encodes CDR1 SGHRS and CDR2 YFSETQ. The CDR3 DNA sequence: TGCGCCAGCAGGTCCCGGGACAGGGGTGATTCACCCCTCCACTTT. It encodes CASRSRDRGDSPLHF.

Note on this clonotype: Given a much more abundant clone one base away, this may be a read error. The chain combines TRBV11-2 with TRBJ1-3; D is uncertain. The CDR3 sequence is 17 residues long. Germline V gives CDR1 SGHAT, CDR2 FQNNGV. CDR3 residues: CASSLGFLGGSGDTIYF. The CDR3 bases are TGTGCCAGCAGCTTAGGTTTTCTAGGCGGCTCTGGAGACACCATATATTTT.

This clonotype has a count of ten or more. This chain links TRBV5-6 with TRBJ1-1, with a possible D match to TRBD1 (6 bases). The V and J ends lost 1 base and 3 bases respectively, with 10 bases between them. Germline V gene sequence: CDR1 SGHDT, CDR2 YYEEEE. CDR3 size: 14 residues. The chain's CDR3 is CASSLMAGDTEAFF. The CDR3 DNA sequence: TGTGCCAGCAGCTTGATGGCAGGGGACACTGAAGCTTTCTTT.

This clonotype was seen more than once but under ten times. The chain combines TRBV19 with TRBJ1-2; weak D call: TRBD1 (5 bases). Per the germline V gene, CDR1 is LNHDA and CDR2 is SQIVND (reference sequence). This CDR3 has 20 residues. Written as DNA, the CDR3 is TGTGCGAGGCTGAACTTTAAAAGAGGCAGGGACCCACCTGGTAACTATGGCTACACCTTC. Protein sequence: CARLNFKRGRDPPGNYGYTF.

V and J are TRBV28 and TRBJ1-1, with D possibly matching TRBD1 (5 bases). V dropped 7 bases and J dropped 10 bases, with 16 bases sitting between them. Germline V CDR1 and CDR2: MDHEN, SYDVKM. This CDR3 comprises 12 residues. CDR3 amino acids: CASTSGGGGAFF. The CDR3 DNA is TGTGCCAGCACCTCGGGCGGGGGGGGAGCTTTCTTT. The full variable domain, with the rest looked up from reference TRBV28 and TRBJ1-1, is DVKVTQSSRYLVKRTGEKVFLECVQDMDHENMFWYRQDPGLGLRLIYFSYDVKMKEKGDIPEGYSVSREKKERFSLILESASTNQTSMYLCASTSGGGGAFFGQGTRLTVV.